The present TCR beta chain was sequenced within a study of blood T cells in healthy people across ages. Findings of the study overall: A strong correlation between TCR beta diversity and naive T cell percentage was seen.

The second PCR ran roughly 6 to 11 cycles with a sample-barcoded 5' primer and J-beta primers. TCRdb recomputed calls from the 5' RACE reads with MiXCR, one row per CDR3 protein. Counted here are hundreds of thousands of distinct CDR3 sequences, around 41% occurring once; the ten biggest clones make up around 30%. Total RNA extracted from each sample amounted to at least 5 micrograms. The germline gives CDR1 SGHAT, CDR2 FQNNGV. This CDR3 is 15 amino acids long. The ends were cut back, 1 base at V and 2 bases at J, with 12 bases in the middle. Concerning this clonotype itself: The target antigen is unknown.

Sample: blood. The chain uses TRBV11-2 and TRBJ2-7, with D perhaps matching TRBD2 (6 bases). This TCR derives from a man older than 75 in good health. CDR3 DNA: TGTGCCAGCAGCTTAGGGGCAGGGAGGCCCTACGAGCAGTACTTC. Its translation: CASSLGAGRPYEQYF.